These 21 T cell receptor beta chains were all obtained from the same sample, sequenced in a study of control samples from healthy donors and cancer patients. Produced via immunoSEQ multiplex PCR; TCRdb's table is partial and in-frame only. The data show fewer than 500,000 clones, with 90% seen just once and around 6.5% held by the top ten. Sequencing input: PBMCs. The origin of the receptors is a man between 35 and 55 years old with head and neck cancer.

The CDR3: CASSLGQGSPFSGANVLTF. DNA of the CDR3: TGTGCCAGCAGCTTAGGACAGGGGAGTCCCTTCTCTGGGGCCAACGTCCTGACTTTC. The chain recombines TRBV5-8 with TRBJ2-6; 9 bases agree with TRBD1. CDR1 is SGHTS and CDR2 is YDEGEE in the germline V gene. Trimming removed 2 bases from V and 0 bases from J; junction bases left unmatched: 9. There are 19 residues in the CDR3.

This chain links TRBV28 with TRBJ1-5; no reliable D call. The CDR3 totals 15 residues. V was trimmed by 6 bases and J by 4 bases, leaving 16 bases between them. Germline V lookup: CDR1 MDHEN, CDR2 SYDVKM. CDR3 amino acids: CASRDYIAGNQPQHF. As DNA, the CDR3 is TGTGCCAGCAGGGACTACATCGCTGGGAATCAGCCCCAGCATTTT. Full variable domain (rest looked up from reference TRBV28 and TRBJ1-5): DVKVTQSSRYLVKRTGEKVFLECVQDMDHENMFWYRQDPGLGLRLIYFSYDVKMKEKGDIPEGYSVSREKKERFSLILESASTNQTSMYLCASRDYIAGNQPQHFGDGTRLSIL.

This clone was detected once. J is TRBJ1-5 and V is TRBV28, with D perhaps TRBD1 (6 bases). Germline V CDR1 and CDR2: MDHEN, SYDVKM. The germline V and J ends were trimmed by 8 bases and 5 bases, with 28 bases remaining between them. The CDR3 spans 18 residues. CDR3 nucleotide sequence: TGTGCCAGCGTCCGACTACGGGACACTCCTCCGTGGGATCAGCCCCAGCATTTT. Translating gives CASVRLRDTPPWDQPQHF.

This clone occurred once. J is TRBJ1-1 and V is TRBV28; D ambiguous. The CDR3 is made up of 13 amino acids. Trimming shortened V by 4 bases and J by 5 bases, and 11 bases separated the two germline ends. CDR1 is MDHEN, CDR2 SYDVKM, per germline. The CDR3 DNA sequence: TGTGCCAGCAGTTCCCCCGGCCGGACTGAAGCTTTCTTT. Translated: CASSSPGRTEAFF.

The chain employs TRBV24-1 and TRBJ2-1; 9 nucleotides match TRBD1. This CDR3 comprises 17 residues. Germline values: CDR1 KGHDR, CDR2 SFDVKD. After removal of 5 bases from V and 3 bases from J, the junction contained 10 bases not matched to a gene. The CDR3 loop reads CATSGPAGTGSYNEQFF. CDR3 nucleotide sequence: TGTGCCACCAGTGGCCCCGCCGGGACAGGGAGCTACAATGAGCAGTTCTTC.

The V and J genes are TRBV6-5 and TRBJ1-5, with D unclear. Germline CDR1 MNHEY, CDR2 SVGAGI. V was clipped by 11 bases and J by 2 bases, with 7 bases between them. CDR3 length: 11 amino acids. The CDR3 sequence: CAPNGNQPQHF. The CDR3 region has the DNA TGTGCCCCAAACGGCAATCAGCCCCAGCATTTT.

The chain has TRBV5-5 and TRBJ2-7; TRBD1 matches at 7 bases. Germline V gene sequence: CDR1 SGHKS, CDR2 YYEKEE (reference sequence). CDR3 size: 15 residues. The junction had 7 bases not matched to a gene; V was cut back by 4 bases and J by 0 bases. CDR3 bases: TGTGCCAGCAGCCGAGACAGGGACAGCTCCTACGAGCAGTACTTC. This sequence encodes CASSRDRDSSYEQYF.

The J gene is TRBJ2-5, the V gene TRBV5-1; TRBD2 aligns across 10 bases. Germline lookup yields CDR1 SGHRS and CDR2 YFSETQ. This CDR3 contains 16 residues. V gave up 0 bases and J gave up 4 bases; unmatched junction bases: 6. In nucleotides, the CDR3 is TGCGCCAGCAGCTTGGCCGGGACTAGCGTGGCAGAGACCCAGTACTTC. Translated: CASSLAGTSVAETQYF.

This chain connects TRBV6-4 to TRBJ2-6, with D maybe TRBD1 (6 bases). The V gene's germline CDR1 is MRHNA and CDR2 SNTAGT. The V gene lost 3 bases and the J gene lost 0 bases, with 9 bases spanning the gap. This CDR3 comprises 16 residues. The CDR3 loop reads CASSDDRLSGANVLTF. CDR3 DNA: TGTGCCAGCAGTGATGACAGGCTCTCTGGGGCCAACGTCCTGACTTTC.

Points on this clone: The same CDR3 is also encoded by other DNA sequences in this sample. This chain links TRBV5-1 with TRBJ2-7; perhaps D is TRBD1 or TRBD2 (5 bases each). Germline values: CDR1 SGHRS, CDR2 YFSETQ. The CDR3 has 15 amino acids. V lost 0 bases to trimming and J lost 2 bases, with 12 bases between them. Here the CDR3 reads CASSLEGTATYEQYF. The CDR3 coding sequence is TGCGCCAGCAGCTTGGAGGGGACGGCTACCTACGAGCAGTACTTC.

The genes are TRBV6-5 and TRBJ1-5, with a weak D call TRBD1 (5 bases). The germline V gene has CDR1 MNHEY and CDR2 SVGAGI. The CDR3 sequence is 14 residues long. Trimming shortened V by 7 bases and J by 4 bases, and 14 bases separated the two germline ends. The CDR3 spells CASKGRVENQPQHF. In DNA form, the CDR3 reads TGTGCCAGCAAGGGGAGGGTTGAAAATCAGCCCCAGCATTTT.

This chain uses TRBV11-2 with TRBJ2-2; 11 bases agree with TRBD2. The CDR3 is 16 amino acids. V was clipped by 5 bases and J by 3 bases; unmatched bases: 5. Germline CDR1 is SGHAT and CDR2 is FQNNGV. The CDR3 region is CASSTRLAGYTGELFF. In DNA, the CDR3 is TGTGCCAGCAGCACACGACTAGCGGGGTACACCGGGGAGCTGTTTTTT.

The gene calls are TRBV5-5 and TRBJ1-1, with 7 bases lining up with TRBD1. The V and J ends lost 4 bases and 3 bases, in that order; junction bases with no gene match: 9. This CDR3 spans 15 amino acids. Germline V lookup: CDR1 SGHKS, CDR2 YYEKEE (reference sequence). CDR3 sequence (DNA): TGTGCCAGCAGCCTAGAGACAGGGCCCTACACTGAAGCTTTCTTT. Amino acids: CASSLETGPYTEAFF.

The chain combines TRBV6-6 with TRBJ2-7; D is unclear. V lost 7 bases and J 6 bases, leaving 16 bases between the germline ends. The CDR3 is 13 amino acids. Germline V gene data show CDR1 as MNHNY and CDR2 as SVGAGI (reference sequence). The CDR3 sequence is CASMVDHFSEQYF. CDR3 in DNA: TGTGCCAGCATGGTGGACCACTTCTCCGAGCAGTACTTC.

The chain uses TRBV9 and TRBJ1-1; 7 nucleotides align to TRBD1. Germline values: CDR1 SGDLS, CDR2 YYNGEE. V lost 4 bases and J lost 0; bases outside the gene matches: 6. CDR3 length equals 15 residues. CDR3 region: CASSTPTGLNTEAFF. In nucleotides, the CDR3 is TGTGCCAGCAGCACCCCGACAGGGCTGAACACTGAAGCTTTCTTT.

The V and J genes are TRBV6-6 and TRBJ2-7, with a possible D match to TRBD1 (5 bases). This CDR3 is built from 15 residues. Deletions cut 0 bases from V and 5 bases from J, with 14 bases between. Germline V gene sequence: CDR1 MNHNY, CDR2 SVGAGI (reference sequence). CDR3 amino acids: CASSYSYGAGNEQYF. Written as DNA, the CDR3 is TGTGCCAGCAGTTACTCTTATGGGGCAGGGAACGAGCAGTACTTC.

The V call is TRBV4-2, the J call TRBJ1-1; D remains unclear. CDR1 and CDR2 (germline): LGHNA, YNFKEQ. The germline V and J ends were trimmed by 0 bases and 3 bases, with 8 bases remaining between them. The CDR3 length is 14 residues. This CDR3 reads CASSQDIQDTEAFF. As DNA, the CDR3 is TGTGCCAGCAGCCAAGATATTCAGGACACTGAAGCTTTCTTT.

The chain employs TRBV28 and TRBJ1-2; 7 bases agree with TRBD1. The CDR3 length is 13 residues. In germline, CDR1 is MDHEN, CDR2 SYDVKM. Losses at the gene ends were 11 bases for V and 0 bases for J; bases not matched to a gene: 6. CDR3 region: CAGRGQPNYGYTF. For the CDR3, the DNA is TGTGCCGGAAGGGGGCAACCTAACTATGGCTACACCTTC.

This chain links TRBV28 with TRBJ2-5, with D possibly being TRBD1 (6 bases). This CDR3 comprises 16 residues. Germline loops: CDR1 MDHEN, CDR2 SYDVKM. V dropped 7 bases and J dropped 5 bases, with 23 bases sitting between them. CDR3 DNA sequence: TGTGCCAGCACCCACCCAGAGGGACACACTCGGGAGACCCAGTACTTC. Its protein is CASTHPEGHTRETQYF.

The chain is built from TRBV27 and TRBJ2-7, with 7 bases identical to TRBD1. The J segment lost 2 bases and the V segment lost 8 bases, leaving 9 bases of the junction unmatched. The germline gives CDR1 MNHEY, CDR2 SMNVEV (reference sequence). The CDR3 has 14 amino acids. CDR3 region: CASATGQGAYEQYF. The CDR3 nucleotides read TGTGCCAGCGCGACGGGGCAGGGGGCCTACGAGCAGTACTTC.

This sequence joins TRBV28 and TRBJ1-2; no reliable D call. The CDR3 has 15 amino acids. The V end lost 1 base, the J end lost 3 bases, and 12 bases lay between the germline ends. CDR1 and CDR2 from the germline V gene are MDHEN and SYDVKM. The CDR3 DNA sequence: TGTGCCAGCAGTTTATTATGGCCAACCCACTATGGCTACACCTTC. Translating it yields CASSLLWPTHYGYTF.